What follows is one T cell receptor (beta chain) and its context. In this sample, this clonotype turned up many times. No antigen is known for it. One base away there is no much larger clone; base qualities are not given. The record originates from a study of T cells after yellow fever vaccination (dated by TCRdb to about 2019). Broadly, across the study: Libraries from fractions with low cell numbers were prepared with the SMART-Seq v4 Ultra Low Input RNA kit. Two healthy male donors, one aged 18 to 29 and one aged 30 to 39 years, were included in the cohort. To follow T-cell clones before and after both primary and booster YFV17D yellow fever vaccination, bulk TCR alpha and beta repertoires underwent longitudinal sequencing. Bulk PBMC replicates and cell subsets were isolated from blood drawn at multiple timepoints before and after both primary and secondary immunization.

Broader findings and caveats from the paper: Compared with the primary T-cell response, the secondary T-cell response was weaker but faster, peaking on day 5 rather than day 15. Most clones expanded after primary vaccination were re-detected after the booster (almost 98% of CD4 and around 88% of CD8), suggesting broad memory maintenance. Because the study included only two donors, the extent to which the findings can be generalized is limited. Computational filtering was needed because FACS-sorted repertoires could contain abundant contaminating clonotypes from the bulk population. A small fraction of clonotypes appeared in both the CD4 and CD8 compartments, likely as a result of convergent recombination.

The sample's treatment or condition label, in plain terms: live attenuated yellow fever vaccine strain. A standard Ficoll-Paque protocol was used to isolate PBMCs from peripheral blood. Dynabeads CD4 and CD8 positive selection kits were used to isolate CD4 and CD8 T-cell fractions. TriZol was used to extract RNA from bulk PBMCs, CD4 and CD8 fractions, and dextramer-positive and dextramer-negative fractions. Sequenced on an Illumina NovaSeq 6000. TCR cDNA was made using 5'RACE template switching, a step that added a universal primer site and unique molecular identifiers. cDNA synthesis was primed from both the TCR alpha and TCR beta constant segments. Two PCR steps were used to amplify libraries, with sample barcodes and sequencing adapters being added in the second step. Libraries were sequenced on Illumina HiSeq 2500 (2x100 bp) or NovaSeq (2x150 bp). As for the original processing: MIGEC handled demultiplexing of reads and collapsing into UMI consensus sequences, while MiXCR performed V(D)J alignment. Using edgeR on replicate PBMC samples, clonotypes were called vaccine-responding if FDR was below 0.01 and the log2 fold change was above 5 up to day 15. Bulk clonotypes were assigned CD4 or CD8 identity according to which sequenced CD4 or CD8 repertoire held them at higher abundance. The public reads were run again by TCRdb, first through fastp at Q25 and then through MiXCR, and only productive beta chains were kept. Each entry merges the rows of one CDR3 protein and shows their most common DNA and genes. TCRdb, not the authors, supplied the V and J calls. This sample is represented by a few hundred thousand distinct CDR3 sequences; roughly 4.8% of them were singletons. The top ten hold roughly 3.3% of the sample.

The CDR3 numbers 15 residues from cysteine through phenylalanine. Only the CDR3 DNA is retained, 45 bases long and in frame from the first base. V ends up 3 bases short and J 4 bases short, with an unmatched junction base count of 5. CDR1 and CDR2 are drawn from the germline V gene: KGHSH, LQKENI. The receptor was derived from a man in his late teens or twenties who received the YFV17D yellow fever vaccine. The specimen comprised CD4+ T cells sorted from PBMCs, sampled on the day of the yellow fever booster vaccination. The receptor chain draws on TRBV18 and TRBJ2-2; the central 7 bases match TRBD2. The CDR3 is CASSPQRGFTGELFF. The nucleotide sequence is TGTGCCAGCTCACCGCAGCGGGGCTTCACCGGGGAGCTGTTTTTT.